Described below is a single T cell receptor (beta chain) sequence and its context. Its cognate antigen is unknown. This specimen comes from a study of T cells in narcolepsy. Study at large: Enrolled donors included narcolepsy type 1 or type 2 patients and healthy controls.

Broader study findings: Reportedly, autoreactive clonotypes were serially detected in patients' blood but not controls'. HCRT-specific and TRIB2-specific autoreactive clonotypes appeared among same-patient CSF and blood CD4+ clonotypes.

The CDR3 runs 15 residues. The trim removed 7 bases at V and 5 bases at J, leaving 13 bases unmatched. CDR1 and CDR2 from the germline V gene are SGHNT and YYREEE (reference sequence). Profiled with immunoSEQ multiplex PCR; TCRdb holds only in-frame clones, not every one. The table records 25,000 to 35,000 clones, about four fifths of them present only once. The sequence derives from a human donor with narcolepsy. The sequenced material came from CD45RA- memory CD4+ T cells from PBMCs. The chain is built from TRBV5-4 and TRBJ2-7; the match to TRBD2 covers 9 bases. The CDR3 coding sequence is TGTGCCAGCTACCTGGCGGGGGGGCCTGAGGACGAGCAGTACTTC. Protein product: CASYLAGGPEDEQYF.